A single sample is the source of the 15 T cell receptor beta chains below, sequenced in a study of T cells in narcolepsy. Libraries were prepared by immunoSEQ multiplex PCR; TCRdb keeps only in-frame clonotypes and omits some of them. The sample shows some 30,000 clones, approximately 85% of them seen only once. Sequences were obtained from CD45RA- memory CD4+ T cells from PBMCs. The source is a human donor with narcolepsy.

This clone was counted only a few times. The V call is TRBV28, the J call TRBJ2-7; 7 nucleotides match TRBD1. This CDR3 has 14 amino acids. V was clipped by 10 bases and J by 2 bases; unmatched bases: 11. In germline, CDR1 is MDHEN, CDR2 SYDVKM. The CDR3 here is CATIRQGSTYEQYF. In DNA, the CDR3 is TGTGCCACCATTCGACAGGGAAGTACCTACGAGCAGTACTTC.

The rearrangement links TRBV6-1 to TRBJ1-4, with D perhaps matching TRBD1 (6 bases). Germline V lookup: CDR1 MNHNS, CDR2 SASEGT. The CDR3 contains 14 residues. V was pared by 1 base and J by 8 bases, with 11 bases between. The CDR3 DNA sequence: TGTGCCAGCAGTGAAGTCAGCAGGGGCGAAAAACTGTTTTTT. Encoded protein: CASSEVSRGEKLFF.

The chain has TRBV29-1 and TRBJ2-5, with TRBD2 matching 7 bases. V gave up 3 bases and J gave up 5 bases; unmatched junction bases: 0. Germline CDR1 reads SQVTM; CDR2 reads ANQGSEA. This CDR3 has 11 residues. Written as DNA, the CDR3 is TGCAGCGTTGACGGGGGGGAGACCCAGTACTTC. Translating gives CSVDGGETQYF.

This sequence joins TRBV10-1 and TRBJ1-1; D is uncertain. This CDR3 contains 14 residues. The V gene's germline CDR1 is WNHNN and CDR2 SYGVQD (reference sequence). Trimming removed 4 bases at V and 0 bases at J, with 9 bases between. CDR3 bases: TGCGCCAGCAGTGCGGAGTTGGTGAACACTGAAGCTTTCTTT. Translation: CASSAELVNTEAFF.

The chain has TRBV6-1 and TRBJ1-4, with 7 bases that match TRBD1. J lost 6 bases, V lost 4 bases, and 5 bases had no gene match. Looked up from germline, CDR1 is MNHNS and CDR2 is SASEGT. This CDR3 has 14 residues. CDR3 sequence reads: CASSGDRVYEKLFF. The CDR3 DNA follows: TGTGCCAGCAGTGGCGACAGGGTGTATGAAAAACTGTTTTTT.

This chain connects TRBV13 to TRBJ2-3, with a possible D match to TRBD2 (7 bases). The CDR3 extends over 16 amino acids. The germline V gene encodes CDR1 PRHDT and CDR2 FYEKMQ (reference sequence). V lost 0 bases, J lost 3 bases, and 13 bases lay in between. CDR3 residues: CASSLGAGARTDTQYF. CDR3 nucleotides: TGTGCCAGCAGCTTAGGTGCGGGGGCCCGGACAGATACGCAGTATTTT.

The V and J genes are TRBV7-3 and TRBJ1-4; 7 bases fit TRBD1. The CDR3 loop spans 15 amino acids. Germline values: CDR1 SGHTA, CDR2 FQGTGA. V lost 7 bases to trimming and J lost 4 bases; unmatched junction nucleotides: 9. This CDR3 reads CASTQRQGVNEKLFF. For the CDR3, the DNA is TGTGCCAGCACCCAAAGACAGGGCGTTAATGAAAAACTGTTTTTT.

In this sample, this clone turned up a few times. This chain uses TRBV6-1 with TRBJ1-5; perhaps TRBD1 as D (6 bases). This CDR3 is built from 18 residues. Germline CDR1 MNHNS, CDR2 SASEGT. V was trimmed by 3 bases and J by 5 bases, leaving 23 bases between them. The CDR3 DNA reads TGTGCCAGCAGTGAGTTATTGGTGGTCTGGAGGGGGGATCAGCCCCAGCATTTT. Protein: CASSELLVVWRGDQPQHF.

This chain uses TRBV6-5 with TRBJ2-1; 8 bases are shared with TRBD1. Unmatched junction bases numbered 11, after V lost 4 bases and J lost 15 bases. The CDR3 has 13 residues. The V gene's germline CDR1 is MNHEY and CDR2 SVGAGI. This chain's CDR3 is CASSLGTGGGRFF. CDR3 nucleotides: TGTGCCAGCAGTTTGGGAACAGGGGGAGGTCGGTTCTTC.

This clone has a handful of counts. The chain joins TRBV5-4 to TRBJ2-7; 7 bases match TRBD2. The ends lost 4 bases at V and 4 bases at J; junction bases unmatched: 11. The CDR3 sequence is 15 residues long. Looked up from germline, CDR1 is SGHNT and CDR2 is YYREEE (reference sequence). The DNA for the CDR3 is TGTGCCAGCAGCGCAACAAGGGGCGGGGGTTACGAGCAGTACTTC. Translated, it gives CASSATRGGGYEQYF.

This rearrangement joins TRBV28 to TRBJ1-6; possibly TRBD1 for D (5 bases). The germline V gene encodes CDR1 MDHEN and CDR2 SYDVKM. The CDR3 length is 11 residues. Trimming left V 6 bases short and J 14 bases short, with 11 bases between. In DNA form, the CDR3 reads TGTGCCAGCAGAGGGACTCCGGCCCTCCACTTT. It translates to CASRGTPALHF.

The J gene is TRBJ1-5, the V gene TRBV28; D gene uncertain. Germline V gene data show CDR1 as MDHEN and CDR2 as SYDVKM. The V gene lost 6 bases and the J gene lost 9 bases, with 12 bases spanning the gap. The CDR3 is made up of 12 amino acids. The CDR3 DNA follows: TGTGCCAGCAGCCCCGGGAATAGGCCCCAGCATTTT. Its protein is CASSPGNRPQHF.

The V call is TRBV7-3, the J call TRBJ1-2; 9 positions match TRBD1. Germline CDR1 reads SGHTA; CDR2 reads FQGTGA. J lost 9 bases, V lost 2 bases, and 10 bases had no gene match. This CDR3 is 15 amino acids long. In DNA, the CDR3 is TGTGCCAGCAGCTTACAAGGACAGGGGATTGACAGCTACACCTTC. It yields the protein CASSLQGQGIDSYTF.

The gene calls are TRBV7-2 and TRBJ2-7; D gene ambiguous. The CDR3 contains 13 residues. V lost 4 bases and J lost 2, with 9 bases in between. The germline V gene encodes CDR1 SGHTA and CDR2 FQGNSA. This CDR3 is CASSSQPPYEQYF. The CDR3 DNA follows: TGTGCCAGCAGCTCCCAGCCTCCCTACGAGCAGTACTTC.

This chain uses TRBV9 with TRBJ1-3, with TRBD1 identical over 9 bases. The junction had 18 bases not matched to a gene; V was cut back by 0 bases and J by 2 bases. The germline V gene encodes CDR1 SGDLS and CDR2 YYNGEE. CDR3 length: 21 amino acids. As DNA, the CDR3 is TGTGCCAGCAGCGTAGGAGGTGCTCCAGGTTCAGGACAGGGGACTGGAAACACCATATATTTT. This gives the protein CASSVGGAPGSGQGTGNTIYF.